What follows are 19 T cell receptor beta chains derived from one specimen sequenced in a study of T-cell memory formation after mild COVID-19 (dated by TCRdb to the early 2020s). Library construction relied on 5' RACE. Instrument on record: Illumina NovaSeq 6000. Using fastp trimming at Q25 and MiXCR clonotype assembly, TCRdb reanalyzed the public sequencing data and kept in-frame beta chains. Every CDR3 protein is listed once, alongside the most common genes and DNA of its rows. This sample gives around 200,000 distinct CDR3 sequences in total; about 18% of them show up just once. More than 3% of the sample rests with the top ten. The specimen was PBMCs or a T cell subset sorted from them (not recorded which). These receptors were taken from a man between 18 and 29 years old who had mild COVID-19 (a few samples of this study predate the infection). The sample titles of this study are shuffled in the database, so cell type and time point are left out; the donor was told from shared clones.

At least ten counts were recorded for this clonotype. The rearrangement uses TRBV5-1 and TRBJ2-4; 9 bases are a match to TRBD1. The CDR3 spans 15 residues. V dropped 2 bases and J dropped 6; count of bases not matched to a gene: 6. Germline V gives CDR1 SGHRS, CDR2 YFSETQ. CDR3 residues: CASSFRDRDPNIQYF. The CDR3 nucleotides read TGCGCCAGCAGCTTCCGGGACAGGGATCCAAACATTCAGTACTTC.

About this clonotype itself: At one end, the junction sequence differs from germline, possibly due to a read error. The CDR3 sequence is CASSDPGRGGKQPQHF. The CDR3 DNA follows: TGTGCCAGCAGTGACCCCGGAAGAGGGGGCAAACAGCCCCAGCATTTT. V gene TRBV2 combines with J gene TRBJ1-5; 7 bases map to TRBD1. Germline lookup yields CDR1 SNHLY and CDR2 FYNNEI. The CDR3 spans 16 residues.

This clonotype was counted a few times. The V and J genes are TRBV7-9 and TRBJ2-3; D tentatively reads TRBD1 or TRBD2 (5 bases each). The CDR3 runs 16 residues. The germline V and J ends were trimmed by 5 bases and 0 bases, with 15 bases remaining between them. CDR1 is SEHNR and CDR2 is FQNEAQ in the germline V gene (reference sequence). In DNA form, the CDR3 reads TGTGCCAGCAGCCGGATTGGGGACCCTAGCACAGATACGCAGTATTTT. It specifies CASSRIGDPSTDTQYF.

The chain has TRBV3-1 and TRBJ2-1; D remains unclear. Germline V lookup: CDR1 LGHDT, CDR2 YNNKEL (reference sequence). This CDR3 region has 12 residues. The V and J ends lost 5 bases and 8 bases respectively, with 10 bases between them. The CDR3 sequence: CASSSVGDEQFF. The CDR3 nucleotides are TGTGCCAGCAGCTCCGTGGGCGATGAGCAGTTCTTC.

This clonotype was counted only a few times. The gene calls are TRBV7-2 and TRBJ1-2, with 8 bases that match TRBD1. Germline V gene data show CDR1 as SGHTA and CDR2 as FQGNSA. This CDR3 has 15 amino acids. After removal of 1 base from V and 5 bases from J, the junction contained 6 bases not matched to a gene. The CDR3 is CASSLGRGTGYGYTF. The CDR3 nucleotides read TGTGCCAGCAGCTTAGGACGGGGGACAGGTTATGGCTACACCTTC.

This clonotype was observed a few times. The V and J genes are TRBV7-2 and TRBJ1-1; TRBD1 might be the D (5 bases). The CDR3 is made up of 14 amino acids. Trimming left V 1 base short and J 5 bases short, with 11 bases between. Germline V CDR1 and CDR2: SGHTA, FQGNSA. The CDR3: CASSLVQGSTEAFF. In nucleotides, the CDR3 is TGTGCCAGCAGCTTAGTTCAGGGTAGTACTGAAGCTTTCTTT.

This clonotype was detected ten times or more. The gene calls are TRBV30 and TRBJ2-2; D not certain. The CDR3 runs 13 residues. Germline V gives CDR1 GTSNPN, CDR2 SVGIG (reference sequence). The V end lost 0 bases, the J end lost 4 bases, and 6 bases lay between the germline ends. CDR3 loop: CAWSVVSTGELFF. CDR3 coding DNA: TGTGCCTGGAGTGTAGTAAGCACCGGGGAGCTGTTTTTT.

This clonotype turned up a few times. The chain has TRBV29-1 and TRBJ1-5; 9 nucleotides line up with TRBD1. After removal of 7 bases from V and 5 bases from J, the junction contained 6 bases not matched to a gene. The CDR3 spans 13 residues. From germline, CDR1 is SQVTM and CDR2 ANQGSEA. CDR3 amino acids: CSARTGDHQPQHF. The CDR3 nucleotides are TGCAGCGCCCGGACAGGGGATCATCAGCCCCAGCATTTT.

This clonotype was seen ten or more times. The chain carries TRBV12-5 and TRBJ1-1; D remains unclear. The CDR3 length is 13 residues. In germline, CDR1 is LGHNT, CDR2 FRNRAP. V was shortened by 4 bases and J by 3 bases, with 9 bases between the two germline ends. CDR3 protein: CASGSWSYTEAFF. In DNA form, the CDR3 reads TGTGCTAGTGGTTCTTGGTCCTACACTGAAGCTTTCTTT.

This clonotype has only a few counts. The rearrangement links TRBV29-1 to TRBJ2-7; weak D call: TRBD1 (6 bases). Germline assignment: CDR1 SQVTM and CDR2 ANQGSEA. CDR3 length: 15 amino acids. V shed 0 bases and J shed 2 bases, with 14 bases lying between them. DNA for the CDR3: TGCAGCGTTGAAGATCGGGCAGGGGAACCCTACGAGCAGTACTTC. As protein: CSVEDRAGEPYEQYF.

This clonotype has just a few counts. The CDR3 DNA reads as TGTGCCAGCAGCCAAGTTTCCAGCAATCAGCCCCAGCATTTT. Translation: CASSQVSSNQPQHF. The V call is TRBV3-1, the J call TRBJ1-5; D remains unclear. Trimming took 1 base from V and 1 from J, leaving 5 bases between them. In germline, CDR1 is LGHDT, CDR2 YNNKEL (reference sequence). CDR3 size: 14 residues.

This clonotype appeared a few times. This chain uses TRBV30 with TRBJ2-5, with D hard to call. V was trimmed by 5 bases and J by 0 bases, leaving 4 bases between them. The CDR3 covers 11 residues. Germline CDR1 reads GTSNPN; CDR2 reads SVGIG (reference sequence). The CDR3 DNA reads as TGTGCCTGGGGGTACCAAGAGACCCAGTACTTC. Amino acid sequence: CAWGYQETQYF.

This clonotype has more than one count but fewer than ten. The chain recombines TRBV30 with TRBJ1-2, with D maybe TRBD1 (5 bases). The CDR3 extends over 13 amino acids. The germline V gene has CDR1 GTSNPN and CDR2 SVGIG (reference sequence). V shed 2 bases and J shed 7 bases, with 14 bases lying between them. CDR3 DNA: TGTGCCTGGAGTCCCTCGGGGCGGGGTGGCTACACCTTC. This translates into CAWSPSGRGGYTF.

V usage is TRBV4-1 and J usage is TRBJ1-1, with D maybe TRBD1 (6 bases). The CDR3 runs 16 residues. Trimming removed 1 base at V and 0 bases at J, with 12 bases between. Germline lookup yields CDR1 MGHRA and CDR2 YSYEKL. Written as DNA, the CDR3 is TGCGCCAGCAGCCAAGGCGAGGGGGACATGAACACTGAAGCTTTCTTT. Its translation: CASSQGEGDMNTEAFF.

At least ten counts were recorded for this clonotype. The rearrangement links TRBV5-1 to TRBJ2-3; D is undetermined. The CDR3 consists of 14 residues. Per the germline V gene, CDR1 is SGHRS and CDR2 is YFSETQ. V lost 4 bases and J 0 bases, leaving 9 bases between the germline ends. The CDR3 sequence: CASSHDGSTDTQYF. For the CDR3, the DNA is TGCGCCAGCAGCCACGACGGTAGCACAGATACGCAGTATTTT.

The chain is built from TRBV19 and TRBJ1-5; 7 positions agree with TRBD1. The V gene end was trimmed by 3 bases and the J gene end by 4 bases; junction bases not matched to a gene: 9. This CDR3 spans 16 amino acids. Germline CDR1 and CDR2: LNHDA and SQIVND (reference sequence). The CDR3 region has the DNA TGTGCCAGTAGTATCTTTTTGGCGGGACAGAATCAGCCCCAGCATTTT. It encodes CASSIFLAGQNQPQHF. The complete variable domain, with remaining parts taken from reference TRBV19 and TRBJ1-5, reads DGGITQSPKYLFRKEGQNVTLSCEQNLNHDAMYWYRQDPGQGLRLIYYSQIVNDFQKGDIAEGYSVSREKKESFPLTVTSAQKNPTAFYLCASSIFLAGQNQPQHFGDGTRLSIL.

The chain uses TRBV6-2 or TRBV6-3 and TRBJ2-7; perhaps TRBD2 as D (5 bases). CDR3 length: 13 amino acids. CDR1 MNHEY and CDR2 SVGEGT come from the germline V gene. Trimming cost V 5 bases and J 6 bases, with 14 bases left between them. Here the CDR3 DNA reads TGTGCCAGCAGTCTCGGGGTTTCCGTCGAGCAGTACGTC. Its protein product is CASSLGVSVEQYV.

CDR3 region: CASSPLAGDYNEQFF. CDR3 nucleotides: TGTGCCAGCTCACCCCTAGCGGGGGATTACAATGAGCAGTTCTTC. The chain joins TRBV18 to TRBJ2-1; 10 nucleotides agree with TRBD2. The V segment lost 3 bases and the J segment 4 bases; nucleotides outside the gene matches: 3. The CDR3 consists of 15 residues. Germline V lookup: CDR1 KGHSH, CDR2 LQKENI.

This clonotype has just a few counts. The chain recombines TRBV4-3 with TRBJ2-5, with D possibly matching TRBD2 (5 bases). There are 20 residues in the CDR3. V was shortened by 4 bases and J by 0 bases, with 27 bases between the two germline ends. CDR1 and CDR2 from the germline V gene are LGHNA and YSLEER. CDR3 nucleotide sequence: TGCGCCAGCAGCCCTAACCCGCCCATTGGAGAGCGGAGGTACCAAGAGACCCAGTACTTC. It yields the protein CASSPNPPIGERRYQETQYF.